Listed here are 5 T cell receptor beta chains from one sample, sequenced in a study of shared clonotypes between healthy human individuals. Sequencing was performed with immunoSEQ multiplex PCR; in TCRdb, only in-frame clones are kept and a portion is missing. This table holds 470,000 or so clones, about 84% found once. The sample comprised PBMCs. The source is a middle-aged woman in good health. Some clones in this sample may be carry-over from other donors' samples.

The chain is built from TRBV5-1 and TRBJ2-3, with D unclear. This CDR3 spans 15 amino acids. Germline CDR1 and CDR2: SGHRS and YFSETQ. Trimming took 0 bases from V and 1 from J, leaving 9 bases between them. CDR3 coding DNA: TGCGCCAGCAGCTTGGATCGTCTAGGCACAGATACGCAGTATTTT. Residues: CASSLDRLGTDTQYF.

This clone was observed a handful of times. The J gene is TRBJ2-2, the V gene TRBV5-8, with D possibly being TRBD2 (6 bases). CDR3 length: 14 amino acids. V lost 0 bases and J 6 bases, leaving 9 bases between the germline ends. The germline gives CDR1 SGHTS, CDR2 YDEGEE. DNA of the CDR3: TGTGCCAGCAGCTTGGGACTAGATTCCGGGGAGCTGTTTTTT. Amino acid sequence: CASSLGLDSGELFF.

This clone showed up just a few times. V and J are TRBV19 and TRBJ1-2, with no clear D. Between the trimmed V and J ends, which lost 7 bases and 2 bases, there was a span of 14 bases. The V gene's germline CDR1 is LNHDA and CDR2 SQIVND (reference sequence). CDR3 length: 14 residues. The CDR3 loop is CASTQLTPNYGYTF. CDR3 coding DNA: TGTGCCAGTACTCAGTTGACACCAAACTATGGCTACACCTTC.

A few counts support this clone. The chain combines TRBV19 with TRBJ2-1; 7 bases map to TRBD2. This CDR3 comprises 18 residues. Looked up from germline, CDR1 is LNHDA and CDR2 is SQIVND (reference sequence). The trim removed 3 bases at V and 1 base at J, leaving 12 bases unmatched. The CDR3 loop reads CASSIRVGGSRSYNEQFF. The DNA of the CDR3 is TGTGCCAGTAGTATCCGCGTTGGCGGGAGTCGATCCTACAATGAGCAGTTCTTC.

The chain uses TRBV5-6 and TRBJ2-1; D may be TRBD2 (5 bases). CDR1 and CDR2 from the germline V gene are SGHDT and YYEEEE. Trimming shortened V by 6 bases and J by 8 bases, and 21 bases separated the two germline ends. This CDR3 comprises 15 residues. CDR3 residues: CASTPGETPDYEQFF. In nucleotides, the CDR3 is TGTGCCAGCACCCCCGGCGAGACTCCGGACTATGAGCAGTTCTTC.